These 23 T cell receptor beta chains came from one sample sequenced in a study of blood T cell repertoires in COVID-19. Libraries were prepared by immunoSEQ multiplex PCR; TCRdb keeps only in-frame clonotypes and omits some of them. The data hold nearly 95,000 clones, with around two thirds observed a single time. Sequencing was carried out using peripheral blood. Every receptor here comes from a man between 65 and 79 years old with COVID-19, enrolled during active disease.

V and J are TRBV28 and TRBJ2-2; D perhaps matches TRBD2 (6 bases). Trimming pared 3 bases from V and 0 bases from J, leaving 8 bases between. CDR1 and CDR2 from the germline V gene are MDHEN and SYDVKM. The CDR3 covers 15 residues. Here the CDR3 DNA reads TGTGCCAGCAGTTTCATAGCGGCGAACACCGGGGAGCTGTTTTTT. This encodes CASSFIAANTGELFF.

The V gene is TRBV9, the J gene TRBJ1-2, with 8 bases aligning to TRBD1. Germline loops: CDR1 SGDLS, CDR2 YYNGEE. V trimming: 2 bases; J trimming: 7 bases; junction bases outside the gene matches: 16. The CDR3 contains 17 residues. CDR3 loop: CASSVGQGITSAGGYTF. The CDR3 DNA reads TGTGCCAGCAGCGTTGGACAGGGAATTACTTCGGCAGGTGGCTACACCTTC.

The chain uses TRBV18 and TRBJ1-5; D is possibly TRBD1 (5 bases). Germline V gene data show CDR1 as KGHSH and CDR2 as LQKENI. Trimming took off 3 bases at V and 7 bases at J, with 10 bases between the two ends. This CDR3 has 13 residues. The CDR3 protein is CASSPQDRQPQHF. The CDR3 nucleotides are TGTGCCAGCTCACCGCAAGACAGACAGCCCCAGCATTTT.

The chain recombines TRBV12-5 with TRBJ2-2; 11 nucleotides agree with TRBD1. Trimming cost V 6 bases and J 5 bases; bases outside gene matches: 5. Per the germline V gene, CDR1 is LGHNT and CDR2 is FRNRAP. The CDR3 is 15 residues long. The chain's CDR3 is CASGPGTGGTGELFF. DNA of the CDR3: TGTGCTAGTGGCCCAGGGACAGGGGGAACCGGGGAGCTGTTTTTT.

The chain uses TRBV6-5 and TRBJ2-1; TRBD2 agrees at 13 bases. From germline, CDR1 is MNHEY and CDR2 SVGAGI. This CDR3 has 16 amino acids. V shed 2 bases and J 9 bases; nucleotides not matched to a gene: 7. The CDR3, as DNA: TGTGCCAGCAGTTACGGAGGACTAGCGGGAGACGGTGAGCAGTTCTTC. Amino acids: CASSYGGLAGDGEQFF.

The gene calls are TRBV29-1 and TRBJ2-3; D is perhaps TRBD2 (5 bases). Per germline, CDR1 SQVTM and CDR2 ANQGSEA. The CDR3 has 12 residues. The germline V and J ends were trimmed by 6 bases and 0 bases, with 7 bases remaining between them. The CDR3 DNA reads TGCAGCGTCAGGACTAGCACAGATACGCAGTATTTT. This translates into CSVRTSTDTQYF.

This clone was found a few times. The J gene is TRBJ2-3, the V gene TRBV5-8; D call uncertain. CDR1 and CDR2 from the germline V gene are SGHTS and YDEGEE. This CDR3 contains 16 residues. The V end lost 0 bases, the J end lost 0 bases, and 11 bases lay between the germline ends. The CDR3 DNA reads TGTGCCAGCAGCTTGGTGTTCGGAGTGAGCACAGATACGCAGTATTTT. It translates to CASSLVFGVSTDTQYF. The full variable domain, completed using reference TRBV5-8 and TRBJ2-3, is EAGVTQSPTHLIKTRGQQATLRCSPISGHTSVYWYQQALGLGLQFLLWYDEGEERNRGNFPPRFSGRQFPNYSSELNVNALELEDSALYLCASSLVFGVSTDTQYFGPGTRLTVL.

CDR3 in DNA: TGTGCCAGCAGTTTAGTTACCGGGACAGGGGATGGCTACACCTTC. Translating gives CASSLVTGTGDGYTF. The chain joins TRBV28 to TRBJ1-2; TRBD1 agrees at 10 bases. V shed 2 bases, J shed 6 bases, and the junction held 6 bases outside the gene matches. This CDR3 has 15 residues. Germline CDR1 is MDHEN and CDR2 is SYDVKM.

The V gene is TRBV6-4, the J gene TRBJ1-5; possibly TRBD1 for D (5 bases). Per the germline V gene, CDR1 is MRHNA and CDR2 is SNTAGT. The V and J ends lost 2 bases and 1 base respectively, with 12 bases between them. The CDR3 totals 16 residues. This chain's CDR3 is CASSDPGLVSNQPQHF. CDR3 coding DNA: TGTGCCAGCAGTGACCCGGGACTCGTAAGCAATCAGCCCCAGCATTTT.

To note about this clone: Germline and junction disagree at one end, which may indicate a read error. The gene calls are TRBV7-7 and TRBJ2-5; TRBD2 agrees at 9 bases. Germline assignment: CDR1 SSHAT and CDR2 FNYEAQ (reference sequence). This CDR3 spans 15 amino acids. This CDR3 is CASSLASGNQETQYF. The CDR3 nucleotides are TGTGCTAGCAGCTTAGCTAGCGGGAACCAAGAGACCCAGTACTTC.

The chain employs TRBV3-1 (or the pseudogene TRBV3-2) and TRBJ1-1; D may be TRBD1 (6 bases). V lost 0 bases and J 2 bases, leaving 19 bases between the germline ends. Per the germline V gene, CDR1 is LGHDT and CDR2 is YNNKEL (reference sequence). The CDR3 spans 18 residues. The CDR3, as DNA: TGTGCCAGCAGCCAAGATGTTACGCAGGGGTTAATTAACACTGAAGCTTTCTTT. It specifies CASSQDVTQGLINTEAFF.

The chain carries TRBV28 and TRBJ2-1; D perhaps matches TRBD1 (5 bases). The CDR3 has 13 residues. Trimming left V 3 bases short and J 4 bases short, with 7 bases between. Germline V gene lookup returns CDR1 MDHEN and CDR2 SYDVKM. The DNA of the CDR3 is TGTGCCAGCAGTTTCGACAGTTACAATGAGCAGTTCTTC. Translated, it gives CASSFDSYNEQFF.

V and J are TRBV2 and TRBJ2-5; the D gene is possibly TRBD2 (5 bases). V was cut by 5 bases and J by 4 bases, with 11 bases left in between. The germline gives CDR1 SNHLY, CDR2 FYNNEI. This CDR3 spans 13 amino acids. CDR3 loop: CASSFNSGETQYF. The CDR3 region has the DNA TGTGCCAGCAGTTTTAACAGCGGAGAGACCCAGTACTTC.

V usage is TRBV11-2 and J usage is TRBJ2-3; a weak D match, TRBD1 (6 bases). The CDR3 covers 15 residues. Germline loops: CDR1 SGHAT, CDR2 FQNNGV. The germline V and J ends were trimmed by 0 bases and 2 bases, with 9 bases remaining between them. CDR3 loop: CASSLEWTDTDTQYF. The CDR3 DNA reads as TGTGCCAGCAGCTTAGAGTGGACAGACACAGATACGCAGTATTTT.

The chain recombines TRBV30 with TRBJ1-2; tentative D call: TRBD1 (6 bases). This CDR3 contains 16 residues. V was clipped by 3 bases and J by 3 bases, with 20 bases between them. Germline loops: CDR1 GTSNPN, CDR2 SVGIG (reference sequence). The CDR3 DNA sequence: TGTGCCTGGAGAAGGGCAGGGGCTTGGGGGTACTATGGCTACACCTTC. Translated: CAWRRAGAWGYYGYTF.

Only one count was recorded for this clone. The chain couples TRBV28 to TRBJ1-4, with D unclear. Germline-derived CDR1 and CDR2 are MDHEN and SYDVKM. The CDR3 covers 15 residues. Trimming removed 5 bases at V and 0 bases at J, with 10 bases between. The CDR3 DNA follows: TGTGCCAGCAGTCCCACAGCGGCAACTAATGAAAAACTGTTTTTT. Encoded protein: CASSPTAATNEKLFF. The variable domain in full, with the rest retrieved from reference TRBV28 and TRBJ1-4, is DVKVTQSSRYLVKRTGEKVFLECVQDMDHENMFWYRQDPGLGLRLIYFSYDVKMKEKGDIPEGYSVSREKKERFSLILESASTNQTSMYLCASSPTAATNEKLFFGSGTQLSVL.

This clone was found once. The chain joins TRBV7-9 to TRBJ2-7; TRBD1 agrees at 7 bases. Germline-derived CDR1 and CDR2 are SEHNR and FQNEAQ (reference sequence). CDR3 length equals 13 residues. The trim removed 5 bases at V and 3 bases at J, leaving 4 bases unmatched. The CDR3 nucleotides are TGTGCCAGCAGCGTTTGGGACAGCTACGAGCAGTACTTC. It yields the protein CASSVWDSYEQYF.

The chain employs TRBV6-5 and TRBJ1-1; 7 bases match TRBD1. CDR1 and CDR2 from the germline V gene are MNHEY and SVGAGI. The CDR3 consists of 14 residues. The V and J ends lost 7 bases and 4 bases, in that order; junction bases with no gene match: 9. Written as DNA, the CDR3 is TGTGCCAGCAAAACAGGGGCGCGGGGCACTGAAGCTTTCTTT. Protein product: CASKTGARGTEAFF.

The chain couples TRBV6-5 to TRBJ2-4; 12 bases fit TRBD2. Germline-derived CDR1 and CDR2 are MNHEY and SVGAGI. V dropped 7 bases and J dropped 4; count of bases not matched to a gene: 2. The CDR3 runs to 14 residues. The DNA of the CDR3 is TGTGCCAGCACCCTAGCGGGAGGGAAAAACATTCAGTACTTC. It codes for CASTLAGGKNIQYF.

This clone was found once. The rearrangement uses TRBV6-4 and TRBJ2-1, with 9 positions matching TRBD2. The CDR3 consists of 15 residues. Per germline, CDR1 MRHNA and CDR2 SNTAGT. V dropped 4 bases and J dropped 6; count of bases not matched to a gene: 7. The chain's CDR3 is CASSVGGRVSNEQFF. CDR3 nucleotides: TGTGCCAGCAGTGTAGGCGGGAGGGTATCCAATGAGCAGTTCTTC.

The chain employs TRBV9 and TRBJ2-1, with D maybe TRBD2 (5 bases). The length of the CDR3 is 15 residues. Germline values: CDR1 SGDLS, CDR2 YYNGEE. V was clipped by 2 bases and J by 2 bases, with 11 bases between them. CDR3 DNA: TGTGCCAGCAGCGTCCACAGCGGCACCTACAATGAGCAGTTCTTC. Translated, it gives CASSVHSGTYNEQFF. Complete variable domain (other parts from reference TRBV9 and TRBJ2-1): DSGVTQTPKHLITATGQRVTLRCSPRSGDLSVYWYQQSLDQGLQFLIQYYNGEERAKGNILERFSAQQFPDLHSELNLSSLELGDSALYFCASSVHSGTYNEQFFGPGTRLTVL.

V gene TRBV20-1 combines with J gene TRBJ2-6; the D is unclear. The CDR3 sequence is 14 residues long. Germline values: CDR1 DFQATT, CDR2 SNEGSKA (reference sequence). Trimming cost V 3 bases and J 4 bases, with 10 bases left between them. The CDR3 protein is CSASEHTGANVLTF. DNA for the CDR3: TGCAGTGCTAGTGAACATACAGGGGCCAACGTCCTGACTTTC.

The chain couples TRBV6-1 to TRBJ1-2; 7 positions match TRBD1. The CDR3 length is 13 residues. Losses at the gene ends were 2 bases for V and 8 bases for J; bases not matched to a gene: 5. Germline lookup yields CDR1 MNHNS and CDR2 SASEGT. The CDR3 nucleotides are TGTGCCAGCAGTGAATGGGCAGGGGGAGGCTACACCTTC. This gives the protein CASSEWAGGGYTF.